Shown below are 19 T cell receptor beta chains from a single sample sequenced in a study of CXCR3-negative and CXCR3-positive naive CD8 T cells. Each TRB cDNA library was prepared by 5' RACE (with UMI labels). TCRdb reprocessed the 5' RACE reads; each CDR3 protein has one entry and no DNA is given. This sample's table has 70,000 to 95,000 distinct CDR3 sequences. Sequenced input: naive CXCR3- CD8+ T cells from blood. The subset here: CD45RO-CCR7+CD27+CD95- naive CD8+ T cells lacking CXCR3 (TNR3-). These TCRs come from a human donor in good health. Some clones in this sample may be carry-over from other donors' samples.

V is TRBV5-6 and J is TRBJ2-1. This CDR3 has 13 amino acids. Germline assignment: CDR1 SGHDT and CDR2 YYEEEE. The CDR3 protein is CASSLEGNNEQFF.

The chain links TRBV5-1 to TRBJ2-7. This CDR3 comprises 13 residues. Germline CDR1 is SGHRS and CDR2 is YFSETQ. CDR3: CASSFKVEYEQYF.

The V and J genes are TRBV3-1 and TRBJ2-5; TCRdb designates TRBD2, a call that cannot be tested without DNA. Germline V lookup: CDR1 LGHDT, CDR2 YNNKEL (reference sequence). The CDR3 is 16 residues long. CDR3 sequence reads: CASTTRTSGVLETQYF.

The chain is built from TRBV29-1 and TRBJ2-7. This CDR3 region has 11 residues. Germline V gene sequence: CDR1 SQVTM, CDR2 ANQGSEA. The chain's CDR3 is CSVTASAEQYF.

This sequence joins TRBV7-9 and TRBJ2-7; with no DNA, the TCRdb D assignment of TRBD1 cannot be verified. This CDR3 comprises 16 residues. Germline V gives CDR1 SEHNR, CDR2 FQNEAQ (reference sequence). CDR3: CASSQGIGTRSYEQYF. The complete variable domain, with remaining parts taken from reference TRBV7-9 and TRBJ2-7, reads DTGVSQNPRHKITKRGQNVTFRCDPISEHNRLYWYRQTLGQGPEFLTYFQNEAQLEKSRLLSDRFSAERPKGSFSTLEIQRTEQGDSAMYLCASSQGIGTRSYEQYFGPGTRLTVT.

The CDR3 sequence: CASTEDAYGYGYTF. The J gene is TRBJ1-2, the V gene TRBV6-2 or TRBV6-3. Germline V gene lookup returns CDR1 MNHEY and CDR2 SVGEGT. The CDR3 loop spans 14 amino acids.

The rearrangement uses TRBV27 and TRBJ1-1. Germline CDR1 reads MNHEY; CDR2 reads SMNVEV (reference sequence). This CDR3 has 14 residues. Here the CDR3 reads CASSSPTGNTEAFF.

CDR3 loop: CASSVVDTPYEQYF. V gene TRBV9 combines with J gene TRBJ2-7; as DNA is missing, the TRBD1 call by TCRdb cannot be tested. From germline, CDR1 is SGDLS and CDR2 YYNGEE. This CDR3 region has 14 residues.

The chain links TRBV7-2 to TRBJ2-6; TCRdb designates TRBD1, a call that cannot be tested without DNA. The germline V gene encodes CDR1 SGHTA and CDR2 FQGNSA. The CDR3 sequence is 17 residues long. CDR3 in amino acids: CASSNRDRGGRANVLTF.

The genes are TRBV13 and TRBJ2-1; without DNA, the TCRdb call of TRBD2 cannot be checked. The CDR3 spans 15 residues. Germline V gene data show CDR1 as PRHDT and CDR2 as FYEKMQ (reference sequence). CDR3 loop: CASSPWTSGDNEQFF.

The chain couples TRBV20-1 to TRBJ2-3; TCRdb's D call of TRBD1 is untestable without DNA. CDR1 is DFQATT and CDR2 is SNEGSKA in the germline V gene (reference sequence). The CDR3 totals 13 residues. The CDR3 loop is CSAYDPQGDTQYF.

This chain uses TRBV6-5 with TRBJ2-1; the TCRdb D gene call, TRBD2, has no DNA to confirm it. The CDR3 length is 16 residues. Germline CDR1 reads MNHEY; CDR2 reads SVGAGI. This CDR3 reads CASSYPGLAGVNEQFF.

The chain links TRBV29-1 to TRBJ1-1; there is no DNA to check the TCRdb D call of TRBD1. The CDR3 sequence is 11 residues long. Germline-derived CDR1 and CDR2 are SQVTM and ANQGSEA. CDR3 loop: CSMTGGTEAFF.

This sequence joins TRBV28 and TRBJ2-3; TCRdb proposes TRBD2, but this gene call is untestable without DNA. The CDR3 is made up of 16 amino acids. The germline CDR1 and CDR2 sequences are MDHEN and SYDVKM. This chain's CDR3 is CASSSLAGDWTDTQYF.

The J gene is TRBJ1-1, the V gene TRBV5-4. Germline V CDR1 and CDR2: SGHNT, YYREEE (reference sequence). The CDR3 runs to 14 residues. The CDR3 sequence is CASLDAGMNTEAFF.

The chain recombines TRBV4-1 with TRBJ2-7. The CDR3 contains 16 residues. Germline V lookup: CDR1 MGHRA, CDR2 YSYEKL. CDR3 residues: CASSQSAPGATYEQYF.

This chain uses TRBV28 with TRBJ2-7; TCRdb designates TRBD2, a call that cannot be tested without DNA. Germline loops: CDR1 MDHEN, CDR2 SYDVKM. CDR3 size: 16 residues. CDR3 residues: CASSSNLAGAFYEQYF.

The chain couples TRBV5-1 to TRBJ2-7; the TRBD1 assignment by TCRdb is unverifiable without DNA. Germline V gene lookup returns CDR1 SGHRS and CDR2 YFSETQ. This CDR3 comprises 13 residues. This chain's CDR3 is CASSLSPGYEQYF.

The chain has TRBV4-2 and TRBJ2-3; lacking DNA, the TRBD2 call made by TCRdb goes unchecked. The CDR3 is made up of 15 amino acids. Germline V CDR1 and CDR2: LGHNA, YNFKEQ. The CDR3 here is CASSQVGLAGDTQYF.